This TCR beta chain was captured in a study of shared clonotypes between healthy human individuals (dated by TCRdb to the early 2020s). About the investigation overall: The cohort included a few men and a couple of women between 18 and 49 years of age. For each donor, CD4 naive and CD4 memory were each given three plates, CD8 naive was given two plates, and CD8 memory was given one plate. Libraries were prepared and TCR repertoires were sequenced by different laboratories using diverse techniques, in order to increase sequencing depth and limit assay-specific biases. Each donor's leukapheresis produced roughly between roughly 0.85 and 9.5 billion PBMCs. Blood TCR repertoires of 5 or 6 healthy adults were deeply sequenced to estimate repertoire size and the extent of clonotype sharing between individuals.

For this clone: There is no known antigen for this receptor. One base away there is no much larger clone; base qualities are not given.

TCR CDR3 regions were amplified from genomic DNA by multiplex PCR using the deep immunoSEQ assay. Extracted genomic DNA from each cell subset was distributed evenly across all wells of several immunoSEQ 96-well plates, and each plate was treated as a replicate. Each replicate PCR for sorted subsets received 150 to 250 ng genomic DNA, equal to roughly 33,000 T cell genomes. Purified libraries were measured with a Qubit 3.0 fluorometer, size-checked on a Bioanalyzer 2100, and measured again with the KAPA Library Quantification kit. A separate single-read 150-cycle Illumina NextSeq 550 flow cell was used to sequence each immunoSEQ 96-well plate. In the paper's pipeline: Because the immunoSEQ output included only junctional sequences and no quality scores, the filtering could not be the same as the filtering used for full-length reads. To assign V/J genes and CDR3, sequences were annotated against IMGT germline references using PyIR, a Python wrapper for IgBLAST v1.9. Reads with weak V/J assignments (E-value above 1e-6), missing CDR3, stop codons, out-of-frame junctions, or ambiguous translated residues were removed. V3J clonotypes were defined as sequences sharing an identical inferred V gene, J gene, and CDR3 amino acid sequence. To compute the percentage overlap between repertoires, the number of shared unique clonotypes was divided by the size of the smaller repertoire. Three approaches were used to assess repertoire richness: RTK rarefaction, the Chao1 estimator, and Recon v2.1 estimates of unobserved clonotypes. OLGA was used to compute generation probabilities for all TCRbeta clonotypes that the gDNA method yielded from a handful of donors. In its TCRdb copy, this immuneACCESS table keeps in-frame sequences only and misses some clones. Where compared with another copy, unresolved V genes explain less than half of these, and the others have no known cause. The V and J calls and clone size come from that table; D and trimming were worked out from the DNA. This sample gives approximately 2,200,000 clones in total; more than 85% of them show up just once. The top ten clones comprise 1.5% to 2% of the sample.

The trim is 5 bases for V and 1 base for J, with a gap of 11 bases between the germline ends. The CDR3 measures 14 amino acids from cysteine to phenylalanine. The kept DNA is CDR3 alone, 42 bases in frame from the first base. The CDR1 and CDR2 encoded by the germline V gene (reference sequence) are LNHDA and SQIVND. CD8 naive samples consisted of CD45RO-negative cells that were positively selected for CCR7, yielding a CD45RA+CCR7+ population without TemRA cells. Healthy HIV-negative adults with no recently reported acute infections or vaccinations were included as donors. Every donor was a Caucasian adult residing in Nashville, Tennessee, USA. Blood was collected by leukapheresis, and PBMCs were isolated by Ficoll-Histopaque density gradient centrifugation and then cryopreserved in liquid nitrogen vapor phase. Analytical flow cytometry was used to check the purity and quantity of each magnetically sorted T cell population. Genomic DNA was isolated from each sorted fraction and quantified by UV absorbance on a Nanodrop 2000c.

The full study reports these points: Sharing across a handful of donors was observed for 5% to 6.5% of naive CD4, 3% to 3.5% of naive CD8, roughly 2.3% of memory CD4, and around 0.44% of memory CD8 clonotypes. Rarefaction of sorted-subset datasets indicated incomplete sequencing despite the large sequencing depth. Sampling was restricted to blood, and TCR repertoires in tissues likely differ from the TCR repertoires found in blood. Pairwise subsampling indicated that sequencing depth was expected to affect the degree of clonotype sharing among donors. The small number of donors limited the genetic and exposure-history diversity represented. Naive subsets generally had larger estimated clonotype richness than memory subsets. Compared with non-shared clonotypes, the clonotypes found in all four sorted-subset donors had higher generation probabilities.

The source of this sequence is a man in his late teens or twenties in good health. Some clones in this sample may be carry-over from other donors' samples. The rearrangement combines TRBV19 with TRBJ1-1; the D gene cannot be named for sure. Sequenced input: naive CD8+ T cells from PBMCs. Taken with the paper, the label for cell subset or site translates to: CD45RA+CCR7+. The DNA is TGTGCCAGTAGTCTATGGCGGGAGAACACTGAAGCTTTCTTT. It translates as CASSLWRENTEAFF.